This T cell receptor beta chain derives from a study of response to subunit inactivated influenza vaccine (dated by TCRdb to 2016 to 2019). Concerning the study at large: To follow how T cells responded to a trivalent subunit inactivated influenza vaccine, the researchers relied on deep quantitative profiling of the T cell receptor repertoire. Findings and caveats that apply to the study as a whole: It was suggested by the authors that each seasonal influenza vaccination may recruit only a limited number of new T cells.

Library generation was performed with RT-PCR. Sequencing was carried out with an Illumina HiSeq 2500. TCRdb trimmed public reads at Q25 via fastp, called clones via MiXCR and kept in-frame beta chains. Merged by CDR3 protein, the rows form single entries marked with the most common genes and DNA. The sample records 450,000 to 600,000 distinct CDR3 sequences, 6.5% to 8% of which are singletons. Of the sample, approximately 12% falls within the top ten clones. V lost 7 bases and J lost 3 bases; the stretch between them is 15 bases long. Taken from the germline V gene, the CDR1 and CDR2 loops are SGHRS and YFSETQ. Including the terminal cysteine and phenylalanine, the CDR3 comprises 14 residues. Only CDR3 DNA is held: 42 bases, read in frame from base 1. This clonotype was detected ten times or more. The antigen this receptor binds is unknown. The record has no base qualities; no much larger clone is one base away.

This receptor was identified in a man aged 45 to 75 who received an inactivated influenza vaccine. Donor details come from another sample of the same person, matched by shared clones. The chain is made from TRBV5-1 and TRBJ2-3; the D gene is perhaps TRBD2, from 6 matching bases. Source: PBMCs from blood, taken roughly 24 months after vaccination. The DNA sequence is TGCGCCAGCGGTCCGGGGGATAGAACAGATACGCAGTATTTT. This gives the protein CASGPGDRTDTQYF.